This T cell receptor beta chain came from a study of control samples from healthy donors and cancer patients. The CDR3 runs 14 residues. The V segment lost 4 bases and the J segment 4 bases; nucleotides outside the gene matches: 6. Germline V CDR1 and CDR2: LGHNA, YNFKEQ. Sequencing was performed with immunoSEQ multiplex PCR; in TCRdb, only in-frame clones are kept and a portion is missing. Seen here are some 130,000 clones, 80% to 95% observed once, and the top ten hold roughly 2.5%. The rearrangement joins TRBV4-2 to TRBJ2-5; 7 bases are shared with TRBD2. This TCR came from a man between 35 and 55 years old in good health. The source material was blood. The CDR3 spells CASSRDERGETQYF. For the CDR3, the DNA is TGTGCCAGCAGCCGGGACGAGCGGGGAGAGACCCAGTACTTC.